The 21 T cell receptor beta chains below were found in one sample sequenced in a study of OX40 agonist ivuxolimab in advanced cancers. Sequenced by immunoSEQ multiplex PCR; TCRdb stores in-frame clones only, minus some. The sample records 55,000 to 75,000 clones, about 90% being singletons. The material sequenced was CD4+ or CD8+ T cells sorted from blood, taken in a trial of the OX40 agonist ivuxolimab. These receptors originate from an adult with an advanced solid tumor such as melanoma, head and neck, liver or kidney cancer.

Only one count was recorded for this clone. This chain links TRBV27 with TRBJ1-3; D is possibly TRBD1 (6 bases). Per germline, CDR1 MNHEY and CDR2 SMNVEV (reference sequence). The CDR3 is 18 residues long. Trimming pared 2 bases from V and 0 bases from J, leaving 17 bases between. CDR3 nucleotides: TGTGCCAGCAGTTTAGAGACAGGCGGTCGCAACTCTGGAAACACCATATATTTT. It encodes CASSLETGGRNSGNTIYF.

This clone was observed a few times. The gene calls are TRBV28 and TRBJ2-4, with D unresolved. Trimming left V 5 bases short and J 0 bases short, with 11 bases between. The CDR3 totals 15 residues. Germline CDR1 and CDR2: MDHEN and SYDVKM. The CDR3 nucleotides are TGTGCCAGCAGTCCCGGCCGGGTAGCCAAAAACATTCAGTACTTC. This encodes CASSPGRVAKNIQYF.

The chain carries TRBV10-1 and TRBJ2-1; a possible D gene is TRBD2 (5 bases). The V gene lost 4 bases and the J gene lost 8 bases, with 18 bases spanning the gap. The CDR3 runs to 15 residues. CDR1 is WNHNN, CDR2 SYGVQD, per germline (reference sequence). CDR3 nucleotide sequence: TGCGCCAGCAGTGCCGAGGGCCCCCGTCGGGATGAGCAGTTCTTC. It translates to CASSAEGPRRDEQFF.

Written as DNA, the CDR3 is TGTGCCAGCAGCTCGGGGACTAGCGGCACAGATACGCAGTATTTT. Its translation: CASSSGTSGTDTQYF. J is TRBJ2-3 and V is TRBV7-8, with 10 bases lining up with TRBD2. CDR1 is SGHVS, CDR2 FQNEAQ, per germline. CDR3 length equals 15 residues. The V and J ends lost 4 bases and 1 base, in that order; junction bases with no gene match: 2.

The rearrangement links TRBV27 to TRBJ2-1, with 7 bases identical to TRBD2. V lost 3 bases, J lost 2 bases, and 4 bases stayed unmatched. Germline V CDR1 and CDR2: MNHEY, SMNVEV (reference sequence). The CDR3 has 15 amino acids. CDR3 in amino acids: CASSLTSYPYNEQFF. CDR3 DNA sequence: TGTGCCAGCAGTTTGACTAGCTACCCCTACAATGAGCAGTTCTTC.

The chain has TRBV28 and TRBJ2-7; 7 positions agree with TRBD2. Germline CDR1 reads MDHEN; CDR2 reads SYDVKM. The CDR3 extends over 16 amino acids. The J segment lost 4 bases and the V segment lost 2 bases, leaving 11 bases of the junction unmatched. CDR3 region: CASSLGMGGRNYEQYF. In nucleotides, the CDR3 is TGTGCCAGCAGTTTAGGGATGGGCGGGAGAAATTACGAGCAGTACTTC.

The genes are TRBV27 and TRBJ1-1, with 9 positions matching TRBD1. Looked up from germline, CDR1 is MNHEY and CDR2 is SMNVEV (reference sequence). With V trimmed by 2 bases and J by 1 base, 2 bases remained unmatched. The CDR3 consists of 15 residues. The CDR3 DNA is TGTGCCAGCAGTTTAACGACAGGGGGGAACACTGAAGCTTTCTTT. Its protein is CASSLTTGGNTEAFF.

The rearrangement joins TRBV7-9 to TRBJ2-3; D call uncertain. V lost 3 bases and J lost 2, with 3 bases in between. Per germline, CDR1 SEHNR and CDR2 FQNEAQ (reference sequence). The CDR3 has 12 amino acids. The CDR3 region has the DNA TGTGCCAGCAGCTTTGTCACAGATACGCAGTATTTT. Translated: CASSFVTDTQYF.

Comment on this clone: Other nucleotide sequences from this sample produce the same CDR3. V gene TRBV4-1 combines with J gene TRBJ2-7; 7 nucleotides match TRBD1. The V segment lost 1 base and the J segment 2 bases; nucleotides outside the gene matches: 2. The CDR3 sequence is 14 residues long. CDR1 MGHRA and CDR2 YSYEKL come from the germline V gene. CDR3 amino acids: CASSQGTGTYEQYF. DNA of the CDR3: TGCGCCAGCAGCCAAGGGACAGGCACCTACGAGCAGTACTTC.

The CDR3, as DNA: TGTGCCAGCACCGTCCGGGGCCAGGGGAGGAATCAGCCCCAGCATTTT. Protein product: CASTVRGQGRNQPQHF. The gene calls are TRBV28 and TRBJ1-5; TRBD1 is a possible D gene (6 bases). Germline values: CDR1 MDHEN, CDR2 SYDVKM. V was pared by 7 bases and J by 4 bases, with 20 bases between. The CDR3 runs 16 residues.

This chain connects TRBV5-4 to TRBJ1-1; D remains unclear. This CDR3 has 13 residues. The V gene lost 4 bases and the J gene lost 1 base, with 8 bases spanning the gap. Per germline, CDR1 SGHNT and CDR2 YYREEE (reference sequence). CDR3 residues: CASSPITNTEAFF. CDR3 in DNA: TGTGCCAGCAGCCCCATTACGAACACTGAAGCTTTCTTT.

The chain couples TRBV27 to TRBJ2-2; D call uncertain. The CDR3 has 14 residues. Between the trimmed V and J ends, which lost 8 bases and 6 bases, there was a span of 16 bases. CDR1 and CDR2 from the germline V gene are MNHEY and SMNVEV (reference sequence). For the CDR3, the DNA is TGTGCCAGCGGTCCCGGTCCTCTCCCCGGGGAGCTGTTTTTT. Translated, it gives CASGPGPLPGELFF.

The rearrangement links TRBV27 to TRBJ1-5; D remains unclear. The CDR3 is made up of 14 amino acids. Trimming pared 2 bases from V and 5 bases from J, leaving 10 bases between. The germline V gene has CDR1 MNHEY and CDR2 SMNVEV (reference sequence). This CDR3 reads CASSLTGVHQPQHF. For the CDR3, the DNA is TGTGCCAGCAGTTTAACCGGGGTCCATCAGCCCCAGCATTTT.

This chain joins TRBV7-9 and TRBJ2-7; 9 nucleotides line up with TRBD1. CDR1 is SEHNR, CDR2 FQNEAQ, per germline (reference sequence). CDR3 length: 14 amino acids. V lost 1 base, J lost 5 bases, and 3 bases stayed unmatched. The CDR3 bases are TGTGCCAGCAGCTTAGGGACAGGGGAGAACGAGCAGTACTTC. Encoded protein: CASSLGTGENEQYF.

The chain has TRBV5-1 and TRBJ2-3, with 9 nucleotides matching TRBD2. The CDR3 is 16 amino acids. J gave up 1 base and V 0 bases, and 3 bases lay outside the gene matches. Per germline, CDR1 SGHRS and CDR2 YFSETQ. The CDR3 region has the DNA TGCGCCAGCAGCTTGGAAGTAGCGGGAGGCACAGATACGCAGTATTTT. It yields the protein CASSLEVAGGTDTQYF.

For the CDR3, the DNA is TGTGCCAGCAGCTTAGCGCAGGAGGAGACCCAGTACTTC. Translating gives CASSLAQEETQYF. The chain is built from TRBV7-9 and TRBJ2-5; no definite D call. In germline, CDR1 is SEHNR, CDR2 FQNEAQ (reference sequence). V shed 0 bases and J shed 5 bases, with 7 bases lying between them. The CDR3 runs 13 residues.

The rearrangement uses TRBV7-2 and TRBJ2-1, with TRBD1 matching over 10 bases. This CDR3 contains 17 residues. Looked up from germline, CDR1 is SGHTA and CDR2 is FQGNSA. The J segment lost 7 bases and the V segment lost 2 bases, leaving 11 bases of the junction unmatched. The CDR3 DNA reads TGTGCCAGCAGCTTAAAGTTCGGGGACAGGGGTTTAAATGAGCAGTTCTTC. Translation gives CASSLKFGDRGLNEQFF.

The J gene is TRBJ2-1, the V gene TRBV5-6; TRBD2 is a possible D gene (5 bases). Trimming pared 4 bases from V and 0 bases from J, leaving 11 bases between. The CDR3 spans 15 residues. CDR1 and CDR2 from the germline V gene are SGHDT and YYEEEE. This CDR3 reads CASSPEGNSYNEQFF. CDR3 coding DNA: TGTGCCAGCAGCCCCGAGGGTAACTCCTACAATGAGCAGTTCTTC.

The genes are TRBV14 and TRBJ2-1; D gene ambiguous. V lost 4 bases and J lost 7, with 20 bases in between. Germline assignment: CDR1 SGHDN and CDR2 FVKESK. This CDR3 is built from 16 residues. CDR3 sequence (DNA): TGTGCCAGCAGCCGACAAGAGACCTGGCCGGGTAATGAGCAGTTCTTC. Protein: CASSRQETWPGNEQFF.

This chain uses TRBV7-9 with TRBJ2-1; D is possibly TRBD1 (6 bases). Germline CDR1 reads SEHNR; CDR2 reads FQNEAQ (reference sequence). V was cut by 5 bases and J by 0 bases, with 14 bases left in between. The CDR3 is made up of 16 amino acids. CDR3 nucleotide sequence: TGTGCCAGCAGCCTCGCGAGGGGGTTCTCCTACAATGAGCAGTTCTTC. This encodes CASSLARGFSYNEQFF.

The chain recombines TRBV2 with TRBJ2-1; TRBD2 matches at 7 bases. This CDR3 comprises 15 residues. Germline lookup yields CDR1 SNHLY and CDR2 FYNNEI. V gave up 3 bases and J gave up 2 bases; unmatched junction bases: 4. CDR3 DNA: TGTGCCAGCAGTGATCCCAGCGGGACCTACAATGAGCAGTTCTTC. Translation gives CASSDPSGTYNEQFF.